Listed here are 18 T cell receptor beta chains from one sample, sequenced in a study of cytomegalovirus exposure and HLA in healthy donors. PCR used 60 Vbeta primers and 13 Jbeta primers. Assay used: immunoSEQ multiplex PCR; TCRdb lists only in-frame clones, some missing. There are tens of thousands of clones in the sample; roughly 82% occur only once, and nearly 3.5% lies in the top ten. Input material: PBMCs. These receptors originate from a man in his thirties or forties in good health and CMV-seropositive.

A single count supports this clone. CDR3 DNA sequence: TGTGCCAGCAGTTATGGAGGAATGGAGACCCAGTACTTC. Residues: CASSYGGMETQYF. V is TRBV6-5 and J is TRBJ2-5; TRBD2 is a possible D gene (5 bases). The germline gives CDR1 MNHEY, CDR2 SVGAGI. V lost 3 bases and J lost 5, with 10 bases in between. The CDR3 covers 13 residues.

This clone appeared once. CDR3 amino acids: CASSPTRSKETQYF. CDR3 DNA sequence: TGTGCCAGCAGCCCGACTCGGAGCAAAGAGACCCAGTACTTC. The J gene is TRBJ2-5, the V gene TRBV6-1, with no clear D. Germline assignment: CDR1 MNHNS and CDR2 SASEGT. This CDR3 contains 14 residues. V dropped 6 bases and J dropped 3 bases, with 14 bases sitting between them.

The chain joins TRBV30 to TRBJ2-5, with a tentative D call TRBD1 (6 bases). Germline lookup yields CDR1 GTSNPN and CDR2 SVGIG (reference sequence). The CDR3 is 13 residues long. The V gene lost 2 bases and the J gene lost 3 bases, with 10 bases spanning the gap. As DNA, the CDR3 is TGTGCCTGGAGTTTGGGGGCGAAAGAGACCCAGTACTTC. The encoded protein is CAWSLGAKETQYF. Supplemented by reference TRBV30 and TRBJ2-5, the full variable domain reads SQTIHQWPATLVQPVGSPLSLECTVEGTSNPNLYWYRQAAGRGLQLLFYSVGIGQISSEVPQNLSASRPQDRQFILSSKKLLLSDSGFYLCAWSLGAKETQYFGPGTRLLVL.

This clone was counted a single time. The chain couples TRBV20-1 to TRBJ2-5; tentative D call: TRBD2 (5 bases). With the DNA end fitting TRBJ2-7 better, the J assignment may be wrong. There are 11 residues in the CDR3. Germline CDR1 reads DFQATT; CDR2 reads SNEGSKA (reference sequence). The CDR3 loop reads CSAAVDYEQYF. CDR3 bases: TGCAGTGCAGCGGTCGACTACGAGCAGTACTTC.

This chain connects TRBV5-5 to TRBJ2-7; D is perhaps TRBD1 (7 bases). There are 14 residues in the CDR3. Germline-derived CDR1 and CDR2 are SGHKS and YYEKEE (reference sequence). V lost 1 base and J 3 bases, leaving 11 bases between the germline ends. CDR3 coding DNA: TGTGCCAGCAGCTTGAGGGGGGACAGCTACGAGCAGTACTTC. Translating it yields CASSLRGDSYEQYF.

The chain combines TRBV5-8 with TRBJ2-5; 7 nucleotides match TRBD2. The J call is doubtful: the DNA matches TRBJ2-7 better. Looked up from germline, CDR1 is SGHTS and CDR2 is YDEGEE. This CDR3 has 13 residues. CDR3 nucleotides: TGTGCCAGCAGCTTGGAGCGGGGCTACGAGCAGTACTTC. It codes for CASSLERGYEQYF.

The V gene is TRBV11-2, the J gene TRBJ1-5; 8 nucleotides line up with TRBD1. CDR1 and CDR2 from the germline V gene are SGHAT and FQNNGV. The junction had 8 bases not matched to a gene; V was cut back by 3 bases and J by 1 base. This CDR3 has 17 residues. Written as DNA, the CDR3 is TGTGCCAGCAGCTTTTTCGCTGCAGGGGGCAGCAATCAGCCCCAGCATTTT. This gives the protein CASSFFAAGGSNQPQHF.

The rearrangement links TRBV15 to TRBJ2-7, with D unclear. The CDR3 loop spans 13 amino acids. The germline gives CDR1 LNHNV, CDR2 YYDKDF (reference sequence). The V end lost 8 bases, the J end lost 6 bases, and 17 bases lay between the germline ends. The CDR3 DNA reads TGTGCCACCTCCCGTCCAGGCCCCACCGAGCAGTACTTC. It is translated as CATSRPGPTEQYF.

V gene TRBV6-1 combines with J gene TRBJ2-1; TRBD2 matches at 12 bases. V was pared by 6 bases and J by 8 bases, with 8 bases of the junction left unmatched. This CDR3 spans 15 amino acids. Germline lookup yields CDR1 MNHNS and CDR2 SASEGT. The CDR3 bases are TGTGCCAGCAGGACGCCTAGCGGGAGGGTGGATGAGCAGTTCTTC. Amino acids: CASRTPSGRVDEQFF.

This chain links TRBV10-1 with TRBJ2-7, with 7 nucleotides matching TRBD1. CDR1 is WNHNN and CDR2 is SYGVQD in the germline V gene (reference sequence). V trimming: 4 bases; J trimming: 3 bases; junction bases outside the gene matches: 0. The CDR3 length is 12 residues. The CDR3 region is CASSGTGYEQYF. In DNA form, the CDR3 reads TGCGCCAGCAGTGGGACAGGCTACGAGCAGTACTTC.

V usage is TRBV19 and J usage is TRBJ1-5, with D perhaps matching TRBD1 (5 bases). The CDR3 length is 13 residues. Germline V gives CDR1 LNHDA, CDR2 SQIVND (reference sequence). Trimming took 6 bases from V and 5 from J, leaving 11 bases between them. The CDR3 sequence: CASRGGGHQPQHF. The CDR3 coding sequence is TGTGCCAGTAGGGGGGGAGGCCATCAGCCCCAGCATTTT.

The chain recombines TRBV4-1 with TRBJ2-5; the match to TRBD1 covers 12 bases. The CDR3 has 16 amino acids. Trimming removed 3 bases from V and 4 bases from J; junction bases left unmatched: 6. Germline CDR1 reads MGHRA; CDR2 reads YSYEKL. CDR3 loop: CASSQGTGGFLETQYF. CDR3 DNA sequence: TGCGCCAGCAGCCAGGGGACAGGGGGCTTTCTAGAGACCCAGTACTTC.

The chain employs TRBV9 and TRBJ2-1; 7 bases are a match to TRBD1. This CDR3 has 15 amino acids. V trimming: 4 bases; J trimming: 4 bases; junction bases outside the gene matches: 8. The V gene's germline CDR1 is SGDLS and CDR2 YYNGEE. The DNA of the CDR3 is TGTGCCAGCAGCCCCCAGGACAGGTTATACAATGAGCAGTTCTTC. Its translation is CASSPQDRLYNEQFF.

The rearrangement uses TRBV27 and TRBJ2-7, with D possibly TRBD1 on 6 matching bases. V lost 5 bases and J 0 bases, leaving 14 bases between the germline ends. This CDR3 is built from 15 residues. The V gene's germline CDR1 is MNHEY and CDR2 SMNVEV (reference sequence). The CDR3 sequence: CASSPLRDNSYEQYF. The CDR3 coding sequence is TGTGCCAGCAGTCCCCTCCGGGACAACTCCTACGAGCAGTACTTC.

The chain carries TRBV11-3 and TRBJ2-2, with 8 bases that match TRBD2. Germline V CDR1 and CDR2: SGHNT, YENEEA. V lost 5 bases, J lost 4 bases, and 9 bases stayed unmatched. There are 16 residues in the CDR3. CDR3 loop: CASSLTLAGVTGELFF. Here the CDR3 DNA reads TGTGCCAGCAGCCTGACCCTAGCGGGTGTCACCGGGGAGCTGTTTTTT.

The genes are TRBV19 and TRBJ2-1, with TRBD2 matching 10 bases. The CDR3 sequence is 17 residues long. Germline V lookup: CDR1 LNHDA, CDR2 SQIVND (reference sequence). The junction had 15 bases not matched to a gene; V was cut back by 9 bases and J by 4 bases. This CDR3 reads CASTKREGIFGYNEQFF. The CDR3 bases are TGTGCCAGCACGAAGCGGGAGGGCATTTTTGGTTACAATGAGCAGTTCTTC. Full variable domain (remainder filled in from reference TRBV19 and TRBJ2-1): DGGITQSPKYLFRKEGQNVTLSCEQNLNHDAMYWYRQDPGQGLRLIYYSQIVNDFQKGDIAEGYSVSREKKESFPLTVTSAQKNPTAFYLCASTKREGIFGYNEQFFGPGTRLTVL.

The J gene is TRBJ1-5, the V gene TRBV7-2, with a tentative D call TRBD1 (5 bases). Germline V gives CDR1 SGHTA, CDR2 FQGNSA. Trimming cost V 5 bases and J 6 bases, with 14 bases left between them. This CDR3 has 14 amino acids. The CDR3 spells CASSPRSGTQPQHF. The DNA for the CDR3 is TGTGCCAGCAGCCCTCGGAGCGGGACTCAGCCCCAGCATTTT.

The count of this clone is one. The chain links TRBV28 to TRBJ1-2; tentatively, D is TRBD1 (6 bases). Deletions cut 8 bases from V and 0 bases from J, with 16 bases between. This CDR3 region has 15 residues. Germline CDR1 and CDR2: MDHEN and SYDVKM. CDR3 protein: CASDPGTQSNYGYTF. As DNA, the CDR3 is TGTGCCAGCGATCCGGGGACACAATCTAACTATGGCTACACCTTC.